The 21 T cell receptor beta chains below were found in one sample sequenced in a study of T-cell memory formation after mild COVID-19. From the 5' RACE reads, TCRdb called clonotypes with MiXCR, one entry per CDR3 protein. The sample has a few hundred thousand distinct CDR3 sequences; roughly 19% are singletons. Sequencing used PBMCs or a T cell subset sorted from them (not recorded which). These receptors came from a man between 18 and 35 years old who had mild COVID-19 (a few samples of this study predate the infection). Cell type and time point are not known.

This clonotype was seen a handful of times. This chain connects TRBV7-9 to TRBJ2-5; 7 bases agree with TRBD1. CDR1 is SEHNR and CDR2 is FQNEAQ in the germline V gene (reference sequence). V was clipped by 5 bases and J by 4 bases; unmatched bases: 10. The CDR3 runs to 15 residues. In nucleotides, the CDR3 is TGTGCCAGCAGCCACCGACAGGGCCCGGGAGAGACCCAGTACTTC. Protein: CASSHRQGPGETQYF.

As DNA, the CDR3 is TGTGCCAGCAGCTTTCCGGACAGGGAGAACACTGAAGCTTTCTTT. Its protein is CASSFPDRENTEAFF. This chain uses TRBV4-2 with TRBJ1-1, with TRBD1 identical over 8 bases. CDR1 LGHNA and CDR2 YNFKEQ come from the germline V gene. This CDR3 comprises 15 residues. J lost 1 base, V lost 5 bases, and 6 bases had no gene match.

The chain uses TRBV2 and TRBJ1-6; tentative D call: TRBD1 (6 bases). This CDR3 is 11 amino acids long. Trimming cost V 8 bases and J 8 bases, with 7 bases left between them. Germline CDR1 and CDR2: SNHLY and FYNNEI. This CDR3 is CASEGDSPLHF. For the CDR3, the DNA is TGTGCCAGCGAGGGGGATTCACCCCTCCACTTT.

This clonotype was picked up a small number of times. The chain joins TRBV4-3 to TRBJ1-5; tentatively, D is TRBD1 (5 bases). CDR1 LGHNA and CDR2 YSLEER come from the germline V gene. CDR3 length: 15 residues. The V gene lost 4 bases and the J gene lost 5 bases, with 15 bases spanning the gap. The CDR3 nucleotides are TGCGCCAGCAGCCTCTCTCTGGGACCTTATCAGCCCCAGCATTTT. It codes for CASSLSLGPYQPQHF.

CDR3: CASSLRRTLRPDNEQFF. The CDR3 coding sequence is TGTGCCAGCAGTTTACGTAGGACCCTGAGGCCCGACAATGAGCAGTTCTTC. The chain uses TRBV12-3 or TRBV12-4 and TRBJ2-1, with unresolved D. V dropped 2 bases and J dropped 5 bases, with 19 bases sitting between them. The CDR3 length is 17 residues.

The V and J genes are TRBV29-1 and TRBJ1-2; the D is unclear. Germline V gene lookup returns CDR1 SQVTM and CDR2 ANQGSEA. The CDR3 length is 16 residues. The ends were cut back, 6 bases at V and 3 bases at J, with 23 bases in the middle. The CDR3 bases are TGCAGCGTAGACGATCCTTCGGTAGGGCTCTACTATGGCTACACCTTC. It encodes CSVDDPSVGLYYGYTF. Filled out from reference TRBV29-1 and TRBJ1-2, the complete variable domain reads SAVISQKPSRDICQRGTSLTIQCQVDSQVTMMFWYRQQPGQSLTLIATANQGSEATYESGFVIDKFPISRPNLTFSTLTVSNMSPEDSSIYLCSVDDPSVGLYYGYTFGSGTRLTVV.

To note about this clonotype: The germline gene is not matched at one end of the junction; a read error may be the cause. The genes are TRBV7-3 and TRBJ1-6, with D perhaps matching TRBD1 (6 bases). There are 16 residues in the CDR3. Germline CDR1 and CDR2: SGHTA and FQGTGA. This chain's CDR3 is CASSLNMGQGNSPIHF. In DNA, the CDR3 is TGTGCCAGCAGCCTAAACATGGGACAAGGAAATTCACCCATCCACTTT.

The chain employs TRBV18 and TRBJ2-7; 9 bases are shared with TRBD1. V shed 3 bases and J 4 bases; nucleotides not matched to a gene: 7. This CDR3 spans 15 amino acids. CDR1 and CDR2 (germline): KGHSH, LQKENI. This CDR3 reads CASSPDRGPNYEQYF. The CDR3 coding sequence is TGTGCCAGCTCACCGGACAGGGGTCCCAATTACGAGCAGTACTTC.

This clonotype has ten or more counts. The chain has TRBV29-1 and TRBJ2-5, with 11 bases lining up with TRBD2. The CDR3 loop spans 16 amino acids. Germline lookup yields CDR1 SQVTM and CDR2 ANQGSEA. With V trimmed by 4 bases and J by 1 base, 8 bases remained unmatched. The CDR3 DNA reads as TGCAGCGTTGTTTACTCTAGCGGGGGGCGCCAAGAGACCCAGTACTTC. Translation gives CSVVYSSGGRQETQYF.

This clonotype has a single count. This rearrangement joins TRBV21-1 to TRBJ1-1. TRBV21-1 is described as a pseudogene. The CDR3 is 16 amino acids. The CDR3 bases are TGTGCCAGCAGCAAATTCGGCATAGCCATGAACACTGAAGCTTTCTTT. Residues: CASSKFGIAMNTEAFF.

This clonotype appeared a single time. V gene TRBV9 combines with J gene TRBJ2-5, with TRBD2 matching 7 bases. Germline lookup yields CDR1 SGDLS and CDR2 YYNGEE. The CDR3 runs to 15 residues. V trimming: 0 bases; J trimming: 5 bases; junction bases outside the gene matches: 7. Here the CDR3 DNA reads TGTGCCAGCAGCGTAGATCCGGGGGGTCGGGAGACCCAGTACTTC. As protein: CASSVDPGGRETQYF.

CDR3 nucleotides: TGCGCCAGCAGCCCCCACGTGGGGACTAGCTATGAGCAGTTCTTC. Its translation: CASSPHVGTSYEQFF. The V and J genes are TRBV10-1 and TRBJ2-1; 9 nucleotides match TRBD2. The V gene's germline CDR1 is WNHNN and CDR2 SYGVQD (reference sequence). V shed 6 bases, J shed 8 bases, and the junction held 11 bases outside the gene matches. This CDR3 is built from 15 residues.

This clonotype turned up a few times. The chain recombines TRBV4-2 with TRBJ2-5, with 9 bases aligning to TRBD2. This CDR3 has 17 residues. Germline CDR1 and CDR2: LGHNA and YNFKEQ. With 0 bases clipped from V and 7 bases from J, the junction kept 12 bases outside the gene matches. The CDR3 sequence is CASSQDLVASREGTQYF. The CDR3 region has the DNA TGTGCCAGCAGCCAAGATCTGGTGGCTTCGCGGGAGGGGACCCAGTACTTC.

V usage is TRBV12-3 or TRBV12-4 and J usage is TRBJ2-1; 10 bases fit TRBD2. The V gene end was trimmed by 9 bases and the J gene end by 3 bases; junction bases not matched to a gene: 8. The CDR3 spans 15 residues. The CDR3 is CASTHERGGYNEQFF. DNA for the CDR3: TGTGCCAGTACCCATGAGCGGGGGGGCTACAATGAGCAGTTCTTC.

The chain joins TRBV7-9 to TRBJ1-2, with D perhaps TRBD1 (6 bases). Trimming shortened V by 5 bases and J by 4 bases, and 14 bases separated the two germline ends. This CDR3 comprises 14 residues. From germline, CDR1 is SEHNR and CDR2 FQNEAQ (reference sequence). This CDR3 reads CASSQGTVGYGYTF. CDR3 bases: TGTGCCAGCAGCCAGGGGACCGTGGGCTATGGCTACACCTTC.

This clonotype was seen a handful of times. The chain uses TRBV29-1 and TRBJ1-4, with a weak D call TRBD1 (5 bases). V dropped 1 base and J dropped 1 base, with 10 bases sitting between them. This CDR3 has 15 amino acids. Germline loops: CDR1 SQVTM, CDR2 ANQGSEA. CDR3 nucleotides: TGCAGCGTTGAAGTCGGAAGGGGAACTAATGAAAAACTGTTTTTT. As protein: CSVEVGRGTNEKLFF. Variable domain in full (rest from reference TRBV29-1 and TRBJ1-4): SAVISQKPSRDICQRGTSLTIQCQVDSQVTMMFWYRQQPGQSLTLIATANQGSEATYESGFVIDKFPISRPNLTFSTLTVSNMSPEDSSIYLCSVEVGRGTNEKLFFGSGTQLSVL.

This clonotype was seen only a few times. V usage is TRBV7-6 and J usage is TRBJ2-7; TRBD1 matches 9 bases. V lost 1 base, J lost 7 bases, and 8 bases stayed unmatched. CDR1 is SGHVS and CDR2 is FNYEAQ in the germline V gene. The CDR3 contains 15 residues. CDR3 sequence: CASSLGTGVMGEQYF. The CDR3 bases are TGTGCCAGCAGCTTAGGGACAGGGGTAATGGGGGAGCAGTACTTC.

Only a few counts were recorded for this clonotype. The CDR3 loop reads CASYLTNTQYF. In nucleotides, the CDR3 is TGTGCCAGCTACCTCACGAATACGCAGTATTTT. This chain joins TRBV5-8 and TRBJ2-3; D gene ambiguous. With 7 bases removed from V and 7 bases from J, the gap between germline ends came to 10 bases. CDR3 length equals 11 residues. Per germline, CDR1 SGHTS and CDR2 YDEGEE.

About this clonotype: Relative to the germline gene, one junction end is altered; a read error may explain this. V gene TRBV7-9 combines with J gene TRBJ2-7; perhaps TRBD2 as D (5 bases). The CDR3 extends over 14 amino acids. CDR1 and CDR2 (germline): SEHNR, FQNEAQ (reference sequence). DNA of the CDR3: TGTGCCATCAGCTTAGTCCAGGAGAGGGACGAGCAGTACTTC. The encoded protein is CAISLVQERDEQYF.

The chain uses TRBV7-2 and TRBJ1-2; the D gene is possibly TRBD1 (5 bases). CDR3 length equals 13 residues. Trimming removed 4 bases from V and 4 bases from J, with 10 bases in between. Germline values: CDR1 SGHTA, CDR2 FQGNSA. CDR3 loop: CASSSTGIYGYTF. CDR3 sequence (DNA): TGTGCCAGCAGCTCTACAGGAATCTATGGCTACACCTTC.

This clonotype was observed a handful of times. This chain uses TRBV20-1 with TRBJ2-3; the D gene is possibly TRBD2 (6 bases). The CDR3 totals 14 residues. The V gene lost 4 bases and the J gene lost 2 bases, with 13 bases spanning the gap. The V gene's germline CDR1 is DFQATT and CDR2 SNEGSKA (reference sequence). This CDR3 is CSATVGGDTDTQYF. Here the CDR3 DNA reads TGCAGTGCTACAGTCGGCGGGGACACAGATACGCAGTATTTT.